Below, 32 T cell receptor beta chains from the same sample are listed, as sequenced in a study of cytomegalovirus exposure and HLA in healthy donors. The PCR contained 60 Vbeta and 13 Jbeta primers. Only in-frame clones appear in the TCRdb table, and some are missing; sequencing was by immunoSEQ multiplex PCR. The table shows fewer than 250,000 clones, with over 70% occurring only once. Sequenced: PBMCs. These receptors came from a man between 40 and 49 years old in good health and CMV-seropositive.

J is TRBJ2-3 and V is TRBV9; the D is unclear. This CDR3 is built from 12 residues. V lost 2 bases to trimming and J lost 6 bases, with 7 bases between them. CDR1 is SGDLS, CDR2 YYNGEE, per germline. The CDR3 region has the DNA TGTGCCAGCAGCGTTAGTGTGGATACGCAGTATTTT. Its translation is CASSVSVDTQYF.

CDR3 in DNA: TGTGCCAGCAGCCCATGGAGACAGGGGGCTTCACCCCTCCACTTT. Translated, it gives CASSPWRQGASPLHF. The chain employs TRBV7-8 and TRBJ1-6; 10 bases are a match to TRBD1. The CDR3 is 15 amino acids. Trimming took 5 bases from V and 9 from J; bases not matched to a gene: 7. Germline V gives CDR1 SGHVS, CDR2 FQNEAQ.

The chain has TRBV23-1 and TRBJ1-3; TRBD1 might be the D (5 bases). TRBV23-1 falls under the ORF class, with uncertain function. CDR3 length: 16 amino acids. Trimming took off 6 bases at V and 0 bases at J, with 15 bases between the two ends. CDR3 region: CASRPEQDYSGNTIYF. For the CDR3, the DNA is TGCGCCAGCAGACCTGAACAGGACTACTCTGGAAACACCATATATTTT.

J is TRBJ1-1 and V is TRBV5-4, with 9 bases fitting TRBD1. Germline lookup yields CDR1 SGHNT and CDR2 YYREEE (reference sequence). With V trimmed by 6 bases and J by 2 bases, 5 bases remained unmatched. This CDR3 has 14 amino acids. The CDR3 region has the DNA TGTGCCAGCAACTCGGGACAGGGAAACACTGAAGCTTTCTTT. Amino acids: CASNSGQGNTEAFF. Full variable domain (rest looked up from reference TRBV5-4 and TRBJ1-1): ETGVTQSPTHLIKTRGQQVTLRCSSQSGHNTVSWYQQALGQGPQFIFQYYREEENGRGNFPPRFSGLQFPNYSSELNVNALELDDSALYLCASNSGQGNTEAFFGQGTRLTVV.

This clone was detected only a few times. The chain recombines TRBV5-1 with TRBJ2-5; weak D call: TRBD1 (6 bases). This CDR3 is built from 14 residues. V lost 1 base and J lost 5, with 12 bases in between. The germline gives CDR1 SGHRS, CDR2 YFSETQ. The CDR3 loop reads CASSLRAGDETQYF. Here the CDR3 DNA reads TGCGCCAGCAGCTTGCGGGCAGGGGACGAGACCCAGTACTTC.

The chain combines TRBV25-1 with TRBJ1-6; D remains unclear. The CDR3 length is 13 residues. Germline V CDR1 and CDR2: MGHDK, SYGVNS. The V end was cut by 5 bases, the J end by 5 bases, with 7 bases between. The CDR3: CASSWLNNSPLHF. The CDR3 nucleotides are TGTGCCAGCAGTTGGCTGAATAATTCACCCCTCCACTTT.

V is TRBV10-3 and J is TRBJ1-2; no reliable D call. CDR3 length: 12 residues. CDR1 is ENHRY and CDR2 is SYGVKD in the germline V gene. The germline V and J ends were trimmed by 11 bases and 2 bases, with 12 bases remaining between them. This CDR3 reads CAVTPGNYGYTF. The CDR3 DNA reads as TGTGCCGTCACCCCAGGCAACTATGGCTACACCTTC.

The chain combines TRBV7-3 with TRBJ2-2; no definite D call. CDR1 and CDR2 (germline): SGHTA, FQGTGA. V was trimmed by 5 bases and J by 1 base, leaving 11 bases between them. The CDR3 runs 15 residues. CDR3: CASSPTPRNTGELFF. DNA of the CDR3: TGTGCCAGCAGCCCCACCCCCAGGAACACCGGGGAGCTGTTTTTT.

This chain connects TRBV30 to TRBJ2-7; D is possibly TRBD2 (6 bases). V shed 2 bases and J shed 2 bases, with 13 bases lying between them. This CDR3 region has 14 residues. CDR1 is GTSNPN, CDR2 SVGIG, per germline (reference sequence). The CDR3 loop is CAWSHRTGAYEQYF. The CDR3 DNA sequence: TGTGCCTGGAGTCACCGTACGGGAGCCTACGAGCAGTACTTC.

The chain employs TRBV7-2 and TRBJ1-4, with D possibly TRBD1 on 6 matching bases. Germline CDR1 is SGHTA and CDR2 is FQGNSA. The germline V and J ends were trimmed by 5 bases and 5 bases, with 18 bases remaining between them. The CDR3 loop spans 16 amino acids. CDR3 region: CASSPQGTAGNEKLFF. The CDR3 DNA reads as TGTGCCAGCAGCCCTCAGGGGACCGCCGGCAATGAAAAACTGTTTTTT.

The CDR3 loop is CASSLVSESNEQFF. The CDR3 DNA follows: TGTGCCAGCAGCTTAGTGTCGGAGAGCAATGAGCAGTTCTTC. The rearrangement links TRBV7-2 to TRBJ2-1; D gene unclear. V shed 1 base and J shed 6 bases, with 10 bases lying between them. CDR1 and CDR2 from the germline V gene are SGHTA and FQGNSA. This CDR3 has 14 amino acids.

This clone occurred a few times. Other DNA sequences in this specimen translate into the identical CDR3. V gene TRBV7-3 combines with J gene TRBJ1-2; D remains unclear. From germline, CDR1 is SGHTA and CDR2 FQGTGA. The V and J ends lost 5 bases and 5 bases respectively, with 12 bases between them. The length of the CDR3 is 13 residues. The CDR3 sequence: CASSPGGPYGYTF. DNA for the CDR3: TGTGCCAGCAGCCCCGGCGGTCCATATGGCTACACCTTC. Drawing the rest from reference TRBV7-3 and TRBJ1-2, the complete variable domain is GAGVSQTPSNKVTEKGKYVELRCDPISGHTALYWYRQSLGQGPEFLIYFQGTGAADDSGLPNDRFFAVRPEGSVSTLKIQRTERGDSAVYLCASSPGGPYGYTFGSGTRLTVV.

Comment on this clone: Its ends do not fully match the called genes, so a read error is possible. The genes are TRBV28 and TRBJ1-6; TRBD1 matches 10 bases. Germline V lookup: CDR1 MDHEN, CDR2 SYDVKM. The CDR3 spans 14 residues. In DNA form, the CDR3 reads TGTGCCAACAGTTCAACGACAGGGGGCTCACCCCTCCACTTT. Encoded protein: CANSSTTGGSPLHF.

The CDR3 nucleotides read TGTGCCAGCAGCCAAGATGGGGTGGAGGCCGGGGAGCTGTTTTTT. It encodes CASSQDGVEAGELFF. The rearrangement uses TRBV4-2 and TRBJ2-2, with D tentatively TRBD2 (5 bases). Looked up from germline, CDR1 is LGHNA and CDR2 is YNFKEQ. V lost 0 bases, J lost 6 bases, and 11 bases lay in between. The CDR3 runs 15 residues.

This sequence joins TRBV5-1 and TRBJ2-1; a possible D gene is TRBD2 (6 bases). Germline-derived CDR1 and CDR2 are SGHRS and YFSETQ. This CDR3 has 14 amino acids. Trimming stripped 1 base from V and 4 bases from J, with 9 bases between. The CDR3 protein is CASSLRLDYNEQFF. CDR3 DNA sequence: TGCGCCAGCAGCTTGAGACTAGATTACAATGAGCAGTTCTTC.

The chain couples TRBV28 to TRBJ2-1; TRBD1 aligns across 10 bases. J gave up 10 bases and V 4 bases, and 10 bases lay outside the gene matches. CDR1 and CDR2 from the germline V gene are MDHEN and SYDVKM. CDR3 length: 15 amino acids. The CDR3 protein is CASSSRLGQGSEQFF. CDR3 DNA sequence: TGTGCCAGCAGTTCCCGATTGGGACAGGGGTCGGAGCAGTTCTTC.

The chain uses TRBV7-6 and TRBJ2-7; D is possibly TRBD1 (6 bases). Trimming stripped 4 bases from V and 6 bases from J, with 10 bases between. The CDR3 length is 12 residues. From germline, CDR1 is SGHVS and CDR2 FNYEAQ. The CDR3 coding sequence is TGTGCCAGCAGCTACAGGGTAAGCGAGCAGTACTTC. Translation: CASSYRVSEQYF.

The V and J genes are TRBV7-9 and TRBJ1-1; 9 nucleotides align to TRBD1. The CDR3 length is 17 residues. With 4 bases clipped from V and 4 bases from J, the junction kept 13 bases outside the gene matches. Germline V CDR1 and CDR2: SEHNR, FQNEAQ (reference sequence). The CDR3, as DNA: TGTGCCAGCAGCTCCCATACAGGGGGCGAGAGGGGCACTGAAGCTTTCTTT. It encodes CASSSHTGGERGTEAFF.

CDR3 region: CASSLGGTNTGELFF. In nucleotides, the CDR3 is TGTGCCAGCAGCTTAGGAGGGACGAACACCGGGGAGCTGTTTTTT. The chain is built from TRBV7-8 and TRBJ2-2; possibly TRBD2 for D (5 bases). This CDR3 is 15 amino acids long. The V and J ends lost 1 base and 0 bases respectively, with 6 bases between them. The germline V gene encodes CDR1 SGHVS and CDR2 FQNEAQ.

This clone came up a few times. This chain links TRBV5-4 with TRBJ2-1, with D perhaps TRBD1 (6 bases). The germline V and J ends were trimmed by 3 bases and 8 bases, with 12 bases remaining between them. Looked up from germline, CDR1 is SGHNT and CDR2 is YYREEE (reference sequence). CDR3 length equals 13 residues. DNA for the CDR3: TGTGCCAGCAGCTCAACAGGGTTCCATGAGCAGTTCTTC. This sequence encodes CASSSTGFHEQFF.

The gene calls are TRBV5-5 and TRBJ2-7; D may be TRBD2 (5 bases). This CDR3 comprises 15 residues. The V gene's germline CDR1 is SGHKS and CDR2 YYEKEE (reference sequence). The V and J ends lost 2 bases and 4 bases respectively, with 16 bases between them. CDR3 loop: CASSLIFSGGYEQYF. Written as DNA, the CDR3 is TGTGCCAGCAGCTTAATTTTTTCTGGAGGATACGAGCAGTACTTC.

V usage is TRBV6-1 and J usage is TRBJ1-4; the match to TRBD1 covers 8 bases. The junction had 8 bases not matched to a gene; V was cut back by 8 bases and J by 6 bases. This CDR3 spans 14 amino acids. Germline loops: CDR1 MNHNS, CDR2 SASEGT. CDR3 residues: CASLNRGTDEKLFF. Written as DNA, the CDR3 is TGTGCCAGCCTTAACAGGGGGACCGATGAAAAACTGTTTTTT.

The chain carries TRBV4-1 and TRBJ2-5; 7 bases fit TRBD2. The V gene end was trimmed by 0 bases and the J gene end by 5 bases; junction bases not matched to a gene: 6. From germline, CDR1 is MGHRA and CDR2 YSYEKL. The CDR3 loop spans 15 amino acids. The CDR3 sequence: CASSQEPAGRETQYF. In DNA, the CDR3 is TGCGCCAGCAGCCAAGAACCAGCGGGAAGGGAGACCCAGTACTTC.

The rearrangement joins TRBV2 to TRBJ2-7, with 8 positions matching TRBD2. Germline loops: CDR1 SNHLY, CDR2 FYNNEI. CDR3 length: 14 amino acids. V lost 10 bases, J lost 5 bases, and 13 bases stayed unmatched. CDR3: CANVGVGGANEQYF. Here the CDR3 DNA reads TGTGCCAACGTAGGAGTCGGGGGGGCGAACGAGCAGTACTTC.

The V and J genes are TRBV7-6 and TRBJ2-1; 11 bases map to TRBD2. Germline V gene lookup returns CDR1 SGHVS and CDR2 FNYEAQ. J lost 6 bases, V lost 5 bases, and 6 bases had no gene match. The CDR3 length is 15 residues. Here the CDR3 reads CASSGIAGGSNEQFF. For the CDR3, the DNA is TGTGCCAGCAGCGGGATAGCGGGAGGGTCCAATGAGCAGTTCTTC.

The chain employs TRBV4-3 and TRBJ1-5; 9 nucleotides align to TRBD1. CDR3 length equals 15 residues. CDR1 is LGHNA and CDR2 is YSLEER in the germline V gene. With V trimmed by 5 bases and J by 4 bases, 6 bases remained unmatched. CDR3 DNA sequence: TGCGCCAGCAGCTTGGGACAGGGAGGTAATCAGCCCCAGCATTTT. Amino acids: CASSLGQGGNQPQHF.

CDR3 sequence: CASSIRLELEQYF. CDR3 sequence (DNA): TGTGCCAGTAGTATCAGACTAGAGCTCGAGCAGTACTTC. The J gene is TRBJ2-7, the V gene TRBV19; tentatively, D is TRBD2 (6 bases). Trimming took 3 bases from V and 6 from J, leaving 12 bases between them. This CDR3 spans 13 amino acids. Germline CDR1 reads LNHDA; CDR2 reads SQIVND (reference sequence).

The gene calls are TRBV4-1 and TRBJ2-3, with D possibly TRBD1 on 6 matching bases. Germline V gene data show CDR1 as MGHRA and CDR2 as YSYEKL. Deletions cut 0 bases from V and 4 bases from J, with 20 bases between. There are 18 residues in the CDR3. CDR3 loop: CASSQEVLQGSTADTQYF. The CDR3 bases are TGCGCCAGCAGCCAAGAGGTTTTGCAGGGGAGCACGGCAGATACGCAGTATTTT.

This chain links TRBV6-6 with TRBJ2-1, with 7 positions matching TRBD2. Trimming at V came to 4 bases and at J to 3 bases, leaving 6 bases not matched to a gene. The germline V gene has CDR1 MNHNY and CDR2 SVGAGI (reference sequence). CDR3 length equals 15 residues. The CDR3, as DNA: TGTGCCAGCAGTTCACTAGCGAGTAGCTACAATGAGCAGTTCTTC. Protein sequence: CASSSLASSYNEQFF.

Only a few counts were recorded for this clone. The chain joins TRBV29-1 to TRBJ2-5, with 7 bases identical to TRBD1. V lost 7 bases to trimming and J lost 5 bases; unmatched junction nucleotides: 10. Per the germline V gene, CDR1 is SQVTM and CDR2 is ANQGSEA. The CDR3 length is 13 residues. The CDR3 region has the DNA TGCAGCGCCGTGAAAGGGGGCCCGGAGACCCAGTACTTC. It codes for CSAVKGGPETQYF.

This clone appeared a few times. The chain uses TRBV5-1 and TRBJ1-4; D is unresolved. The germline V gene has CDR1 SGHRS and CDR2 YFSETQ. The V end lost 6 bases, the J end lost 7 bases, and 13 bases lay between the germline ends. The CDR3 runs 13 residues. This CDR3 reads CASKMSGPEKLFF. The CDR3 coding sequence is TGCGCCAGCAAAATGTCAGGTCCTGAAAAACTGTTTTTT.

This clone was found a few times. This chain connects TRBV10-2 to TRBJ2-3; 7 positions match TRBD1. With 8 bases clipped from V and 1 base from J, the junction kept 6 bases outside the gene matches. From germline, CDR1 is WSHSY and CDR2 SAAADI. The CDR3 is 14 amino acids. CDR3 in DNA: TGCGCCAGCGGACAGGTGGGGGGCACAGATACGCAGTATTTT. Its translation is CASGQVGGTDTQYF.